The rows below give T cell receptor beta chains drawn from one sample of a study of control samples from healthy donors and cancer patients. The assay was immunoSEQ multiplex PCR, and TCRdb's table has in-frame clones only and misses some. The profile shows about 130,000 clones, 88% of them singletons. The sample consisted of blood. The source is a man aged 45-60 years in good health. Both conserved end residues are part of each CDR3. A D gene is named only where the DNA matches it firmly. For some rows the clone size is stated as once, few or many, or as a class when expanded; others skip it.

>-|TRBV11-3|-|TRBJ2-5
TGTGCCAGCAGTCTCGACCGACAAGAGACCCAGTACTTC
CASSLDRQETQYF
>-|TRBV29-1|-|TRBJ2-2
TGCAGCGTTGAAGATCTTCGAGGGATGAACACCGGGGAGCTGTTTTTT
CSVEDLRGMNTGELFF
>-|TRBV7-8|-|TRBJ2-1
TGTGCCAGCAGCTTAGATACCAGGGGTGCCTACAATGAGCAGTTCTTC
CASSLDTRGAYNEQFF
>-|TRBV19|-|TRBJ1-1
TGTGCCAGTTTTCAGGGGCGGGACACTGAAGCTTTCTTT
CASFQGRDTEAFF
>-|TRBV15|-|TRBJ2-3
TGTGCCACCAGCAGAGAGGGGAGCGGAGATACGCAGTATTTT
CATSREGSGDTQYF
>-|TRBV20-1|-|TRBJ1-6
TGCAGTGCTAGTAAGATGGGGCAGGGTGTAAAGCATACAAGGTCACCCCTCCACTTT
CSASKMGQGVKHTRSPLHF
>TRBD2|TRBV6-5|-|TRBJ2-5
TGTGCCAGCAGTTATTCTAGCGGGGGGGCTCGAGAGACCCAGTACTTC
CASSYSSGGARETQYF
>TRBD1|TRBV19|once|TRBJ2-3
TGTGCCAGTACCACTCGGACAGGGCTGGATACGCAGTATTTT
CASTTRTGLDTQYF
>-|TRBV5-1|few|TRBJ2-3
TGCGCCAGCAGTTCAGGACAGACTAGCACAGATACGCAGTATTTT
CASSSGQTSTDTQYF
>TRBD1|TRBV24-1|once|TRBJ2-5
TGTGCCACCAGTGAGACAGGGAGAGAGACCCAGTACTTC
CATSETGRETQYF
>TRBD1|TRBV28|-|TRBJ1-5
TGTGCCAGCAGTCTGGGACAGGGGGTCCAGCCCCAGCATTTT
CASSLGQGVQPQHF
>-|TRBV9|few|TRBJ1-1
TGTGCCAGCAGCGGTATGAACACTGAAGCTTTCTTT
CASSGMNTEAFF
>-|TRBV24-1|-|TRBJ2-1
TGTGCCACCAGTGATAGGGACCTCACCAGTGAGCAGTTCTTC
CATSDRDLTSEQFF
>-|TRBV6-5|-|TRBJ1-6
TGTGCCAGCAGTTACTCCGTTTACTCACCCCTCCACTTT
CASSYSVYSPLHF
>TRBD2|TRBV6-6|-|TRBJ2-3
TGTGCCAGCAGTTACCGCGGGGGGGCCACAGATACGCAGTATTTT
CASSYRGGATDTQYF
>-|TRBV28|once|TRBJ1-6
TGTGCCAGCAACCAGGGACTCTTGGGCGATAATTCACCCCTCCACTTT
CASNQGLLGDNSPLHF
>-|TRBV27|-|TRBJ2-5
TGTGCCAGCAGTCCATATGAGACTCAACAAGAGATCCAGTACTTC
CASSPYETQQEIQYF
>-|TRBV3-1/TRBV3-2|-|TRBJ1-6
TGTGCCAGCAGCTATAATTCACCCCTCCACTTT
CASSYNSPLHF
>-|TRBV6-6|-|TRBJ2-5
TGTGCCAGCAGTTACTCGAGCCGGGGAGAGGAGACCCAGTACTTC
CASSYSSRGEETQYF
>-|TRBV19|few|TRBJ2-7
TGTGCCAGTAGTACCCCTGGGACGTCTAACTACGAGCAGTACTTC
CASSTPGTSNYEQYF
>-|TRBV15|-|TRBJ1-1
TGTGCCACCAGCAAACCGGGACTCTTGGGTACTGAAGCTTTCTTT
CATSKPGLLGTEAFF
>TRBD1|TRBV6-5|-|TRBJ1-1
TGTGCCAGCAGCCGGGACAGGGGGCCTGAAGCTTTCTTT
CASSRDRGPEAFF
>-|TRBV18|-|TRBJ2-7
TGTGCCAGCTCACCTGTGGGGTACGAGCAGTACTTC
CASSPVGYEQYF
>TRBD1|TRBV19|-|TRBJ2-2
TGTGCCAGTAGTAGGGACAGCAACACCGGGGAGCTGTTTTTT
CASSRDSNTGELFF
>-|TRBV18|once|TRBJ1-6
TGTGCCAGCTCCCCCTCCTCCTATAATTCACCCCTCCACTTT
CASSPSSYNSPLHF
>-|TRBV28|-|TRBJ2-1
TGTGCCAGCAGAACTACCCCGGGACACCACAATGAGCAGTTCTTC
CASRTTPGHHNEQFF
>-|TRBV5-1|-|TRBJ1-2
TGCGCCAGCAGCTTGGGACGGGGGCTAGTGGGGAACTATGGCTACACCTTC
CASSLGRGLVGNYGYTF
>-|TRBV5-1|once|TRBJ1-6
TGCGCCAGCAGCTTGGAACCCGGCCAGAGAAATTCACCCCTCCACTTT
CASSLEPGQRNSPLHF
>-|TRBV23-1|-|TRBJ2-7
TGCGCCAACTCGACAGTAGCTTCCTACGAGCAGTACTTC
CANSTVASYEQYF
>TRBD2|TRBV27|-|TRBJ2-1
TGTGCCAGCAGTCCGGGACTACTTCAGTTCTTC
CASSPGLLQFF
>-|TRBV11-2|-|TRBJ1-6
TGTGCCAGCAGCTTATACCAGAACCTAAATTCACCCCTCCACTTT
CASSLYQNLNSPLHF
>-|TRBV19|once|TRBJ2-3
TGTGCCAGTAGTATAGCTAGGGCAGATACGCAGTATTTT
CASSIARADTQYF
>-|TRBV15|-|TRBJ2-7
TGTGCCACCAGTCAGGACCTGGGATACTACGAGCAGTACTTC
CATSQDLGYYEQYF
>-|TRBV7-2|-|TRBJ2-3
TGTGCCAGCACCCCGCGGGGATCTAGCACAGATACGCAGTATTTT
CASTPRGSSTDTQYF
>TRBD1|TRBV5-4|-|TRBJ2-5
TGTGCCAGCAGCCCACGGGACAGGGCGGGAGAGACCCAGTACTTC
CASSPRDRAGETQYF
>TRBD1|TRBV7-6|-|TRBJ2-5
TGTGCCAGCAGCTTAGGACAGGGGGAAGAGACCCAGTACTTC
CASSLGQGEETQYF
>-|TRBV21-1|-|TRBJ2-3
TGTGCCAGCAGCCGATGCCTAGCGGGGGGAGTGAGTACAGATACGCAGTATTTT
CASSRCLAGGVSTDTQYF
>-|TRBV7-9|-|TRBJ1-1
TGTGCCAGCAGCTCCACACAGGGTATGAACACTGAAGCTTTCTTT
CASSSTQGMNTEAFF
>-|TRBV11-2|-|TRBJ2-1
TGTGCCAGCAGCTTCGGGCCCTTCTCCTACAATGAGCAGTTCTTC
CASSFGPFSYNEQFF
>-|TRBV30|few|TRBJ2-2
TGTGCCTGGGGAGGCTTCAGCACCGGGGAGCTGTTTTTT
CAWGGFSTGELFF
>-|TRBV24-1|-|TRBJ1-5
TGTGCCACCGGGGAGTCAGGGTCTTATAGCAATCAGCCCCAGCATTTT
CATGESGSYSNQPQHF
>-|TRBV28|-|TRBJ1-2
TGTGCCAGCAGGTTTACAGGGTGGGAGTATGGCTACACCTTC
CASRFTGWEYGYTF
>TRBD1|TRBV27|-|TRBJ1-1
TGTGCCAGCAGACGCGACAGGGGGCACACTGAAGCTTTCTTT
CASRRDRGHTEAFF
>-|TRBV6-5|-|TRBJ1-6
TGTGCCAGCAGTACCGGCGGTTCACCCCTCCACTTT
CASSTGGSPLHF
>-|TRBV4-1|-|TRBJ2-2
TGCGCCAGCAGCAGACTAGATTCAGACACCGGGGAGCTGTTTTTT
CASSRLDSDTGELFF
>-|TRBV3-1/TRBV3-2|-|TRBJ1-2
TGTGCCAGCAGCCAAGGGGTCGCCTATGGCTACACCTTC
CASSQGVAYGYTF
>-|TRBV12-3/TRBV12-4|-|TRBJ1-2
TGTGCCAGCAGTTTCCAAGGGTCCATAATCTTC
CASSFQGSIIF
>TRBD2|TRBV28|once|TRBJ2-4
TGTGCCAGCAGTTTAGGAATAGCGGGGGGGTTGTCCAAAAACATTCAGTACTTC
CASSLGIAGGLSKNIQYF
>TRBD1|TRBV19|-|TRBJ2-5
TGTGCCAGTAGTCCGAGGACAGGGGGGCAAGAGACCCAGTACTTC
CASSPRTGGQETQYF
>-|TRBV11-3|-|TRBJ2-2
TGTGCCAGCAGCTTTGGTAGCGGGGAGCTGTTTTTT
CASSFGSGELFF
>TRBD2|TRBV3-1/TRBV3-2|-|TRBJ2-4
TGTGCCAGCAGACTTAGCGGGGGAGCCAAAAACATTCAGTACTTC
CASRLSGGAKNIQYF
>-|TRBV7-9|-|TRBJ2-3
TGTGCCATCCGCACAGATACGCAGTATTTT
CAIRTDTQYF
>-|TRBV5-8|-|TRBJ1-5
TGTGCCAGTAATCAGGGCAATCAGCCCCAGCATTTT
CASNQGNQPQHF
>-|TRBV28|-|TRBJ2-7
TGTGCCAGCAGGGGCGGGGTTGACTCCTACGAGCAGTACTTC
CASRGGVDSYEQYF
>-|TRBV6-5|-|TRBJ1-1
TGTGCCAGCAGGATAAGCAGAGACGTGAACACTGAAGCTTTCTTT
CASRISRDVNTEAFF
>-|TRBV27|-|TRBJ1-2
TGTGCCAGCAGTTTAAATTTTCGCAGGGGCGAGGTTAATGGCTACACCTTC
CASSLNFRRGEVNGYTF
>-|TRBV24-1|once|TRBJ2-5
TGTGCCACCAGTGATCCTGGCCTAAAGACCCAGTACTTC
CATSDPGLKTQYF
>-|TRBV5-6|-|TRBJ1-2
TGTGCCAGCAGCTTGGGTCGAGGGGATGGCTACACCTTC
CASSLGRGDGYTF
>-|TRBV7-9|few|TRBJ2-5
TGTGCCAGCAGCTTACCGAACCGGGACATTTCAATAACCCAGTACTTC
CASSLPNRDISITQYF
>-|TRBV11-3|-|TRBJ2-5
TGTGCCAGCAGCTCCTTGTACCAAGAGACCCAGTACTTC
CASSSLYQETQYF